This T cell receptor beta chain comes out of a study of blood T cell repertoires in COVID-19. Per germline, CDR1 SGHTS and CDR2 YDEGEE. Losses at the gene ends were 2 bases for V and 2 bases for J; bases not matched to a gene: 7. CDR3 length: 15 amino acids. Some clones are missing from TCRdb's copy, which holds only in-frame ones; the method was immunoSEQ multiplex PCR. The sample includes 300,000 to 400,000 clones, around 89% of them seen just once. V gene TRBV5-8 combines with J gene TRBJ2-7; 7 nucleotides align to TRBD2. The origin of this receptor is a woman in her 30s with COVID-19, enrolled during active disease. Sequencing was carried out using peripheral blood. The CDR3, as DNA: TGTGCCAGCAGCTTATCCCTCGGGGGGACCTACGAGCAGTACTTC. Translated, it gives CASSLSLGGTYEQYF.